These T cell receptor beta chains were read from a single sample in a study of blood T cell repertoires in COVID-19. Only in-frame clones appear in the TCRdb table, and some are missing; sequencing was by immunoSEQ multiplex PCR. The data hold fewer than 200,000 clones, with around 80% observed a single time. The specimen was peripheral blood. These receptors originate from a man aged 65 to 85 with active or convalescent COVID-19. The CDR3 runs from the conserved cysteine through the conserved F or W. Fields, in order: clone size, D gene, V gene, J gene, CDR3 DNA, CDR3 protein. A D gene is named only where the DNA matches it firmly. Clone size, where shown, is once, few, many, or a class for clones that have expanded.

size: NA
D: NA
V: TRBV6-5
J: TRBJ2-3
DNA: TGTGCCAGCAGTTACTCGAGGAAAAGTTCAGATACGCAGTATTTT
CDR3: CASSYSRKSSDTQYF

size: NA
D: TRBD1
V: TRBV7-2
J: TRBJ1-4
DNA: TGTGCCAGCAGCCGGGGGACAGACCTAAATGAAAAACTGTTTTTT
CDR3: CASSRGTDLNEKLFF

size: NA
D: TRBD1
V: TRBV6-5
J: TRBJ2-1
DNA: TGTGCCAGCAGTTACTCCCGACAGGGTGGGGAGCAGTTCTTC
CDR3: CASSYSRQGGEQFF

size: few
D: NA
V: TRBV3-1/TRBV3-2
J: TRBJ2-5
DNA: TGTGCCAGCAGCCAAGGACCCCGGGAAGAGACCCAGTACTTC
CDR3: CASSQGPREETQYF

size: NA
D: TRBD2
V: TRBV6-2/TRBV6-3
J: TRBJ2-5
DNA: TGTGCCAGCAGTTACCCGGGACTAGCGCTATACTTC
CDR3: CASSYPGLALYF

size: NA
D: TRBD1
V: TRBV10-3
J: TRBJ1-1
DNA: TGTGCCTCAGCGGGTGGTAGGGGGCTTGAAGCTTTCTTT
CDR3: CASAGGRGLEAFF

size: NA
D: NA
V: TRBV5-1
J: TRBJ2-2
DNA: TGCGCCAGCAGCTTGGGCCAGACCGGGGAGCTGTTTTTT
CDR3: CASSLGQTGELFF

size: few
D: TRBD1
V: TRBV2
J: TRBJ1-3
DNA: TGTGCCAGCAGTGAAGTTAGGGGGCCTGGAAACACCATATATTTT
CDR3: CASSEVRGPGNTIYF

size: NA
D: NA
V: TRBV5-1
J: TRBJ2-7
DNA: TGCGCCAGCAGCCCCCGAGGTTATCTCTCCTACGAGCAGTACTTC
CDR3: CASSPRGYLSYEQYF

size: NA
D: NA
V: TRBV2
J: TRBJ2-2
DNA: TGTGCCAGCAGTGTCCAGGGGACCACCGGGGAGCTGTTTTTT
CDR3: CASSVQGTTGELFF

size: NA
D: NA
V: TRBV3-1/TRBV3-2
J: TRBJ1-1
DNA: TGTGCCAGCAGCCTAAGCCATACTGAAGCTTTCTTT
CDR3: CASSLSHTEAFF

size: NA
D: NA
V: TRBV5-1
J: TRBJ2-3
DNA: TGCGCCAGCAGGGCCGGCGGGACGGTTACCGGTACGCAGTATTTT
CDR3: CASRAGGTVTGTQYF

size: NA
D: NA
V: TRBV14
J: TRBJ2-7
DNA: TGTGCCAGCAGCCACAGGGTTGGGGAGCAGTACTTC
CDR3: CASSHRVGEQYF

size: NA
D: TRBD2
V: TRBV5-6
J: TRBJ2-3
DNA: TGTGCCAGCAGCTTGAGGGGAGGGCAGAGGTCAGATACGCAGTATTTT
CDR3: CASSLRGGQRSDTQYF

size: NA
D: NA
V: TRBV7-2
J: TRBJ1-6
DNA: TGTGCCAGCAGCTTATGGGGGCGGAATTCACCCCTCCACTTT
CDR3: CASSLWGRNSPLHF